One TCR beta chain is described in this entry. Here immunoSEQ multiplex PCR was the method, and the copy in TCRdb shows in-frame clones only, minus some. The table has hundreds of thousands of clones, more than 75% seen once; the top ten hold roughly 0.0097%. The data stem from a study of shared T cell receptors in the human thymus. V lost 2 bases and J 4 bases, leaving 6 bases between the germline ends. The CDR3 has 13 residues. The germline gives CDR1 MRHNA, CDR2 SNTAGT. The data also belong to a second study, concerning human thymus T cells. That work states: Corrective surgery for congenital heart defects was being performed on the healthy Finnish infants who served as donors. The study used thymus tissue resected during corrective heart surgery. Gene usage for V and J segments appeared biased in thymic and blood repertoires.

This sequence joins TRBV6-4 and TRBJ1-5; tentatively, D is TRBD1 (5 bases). The origin of this receptor is a boy under three years old with a congenital heart defect. Sequencing was carried out using thymocytes. The CDR3 protein is CASSDPGNQPQHF. The CDR3 nucleotides are TGTGCCAGCAGTGACCCAGGGAATCAGCCCCAGCATTTT.